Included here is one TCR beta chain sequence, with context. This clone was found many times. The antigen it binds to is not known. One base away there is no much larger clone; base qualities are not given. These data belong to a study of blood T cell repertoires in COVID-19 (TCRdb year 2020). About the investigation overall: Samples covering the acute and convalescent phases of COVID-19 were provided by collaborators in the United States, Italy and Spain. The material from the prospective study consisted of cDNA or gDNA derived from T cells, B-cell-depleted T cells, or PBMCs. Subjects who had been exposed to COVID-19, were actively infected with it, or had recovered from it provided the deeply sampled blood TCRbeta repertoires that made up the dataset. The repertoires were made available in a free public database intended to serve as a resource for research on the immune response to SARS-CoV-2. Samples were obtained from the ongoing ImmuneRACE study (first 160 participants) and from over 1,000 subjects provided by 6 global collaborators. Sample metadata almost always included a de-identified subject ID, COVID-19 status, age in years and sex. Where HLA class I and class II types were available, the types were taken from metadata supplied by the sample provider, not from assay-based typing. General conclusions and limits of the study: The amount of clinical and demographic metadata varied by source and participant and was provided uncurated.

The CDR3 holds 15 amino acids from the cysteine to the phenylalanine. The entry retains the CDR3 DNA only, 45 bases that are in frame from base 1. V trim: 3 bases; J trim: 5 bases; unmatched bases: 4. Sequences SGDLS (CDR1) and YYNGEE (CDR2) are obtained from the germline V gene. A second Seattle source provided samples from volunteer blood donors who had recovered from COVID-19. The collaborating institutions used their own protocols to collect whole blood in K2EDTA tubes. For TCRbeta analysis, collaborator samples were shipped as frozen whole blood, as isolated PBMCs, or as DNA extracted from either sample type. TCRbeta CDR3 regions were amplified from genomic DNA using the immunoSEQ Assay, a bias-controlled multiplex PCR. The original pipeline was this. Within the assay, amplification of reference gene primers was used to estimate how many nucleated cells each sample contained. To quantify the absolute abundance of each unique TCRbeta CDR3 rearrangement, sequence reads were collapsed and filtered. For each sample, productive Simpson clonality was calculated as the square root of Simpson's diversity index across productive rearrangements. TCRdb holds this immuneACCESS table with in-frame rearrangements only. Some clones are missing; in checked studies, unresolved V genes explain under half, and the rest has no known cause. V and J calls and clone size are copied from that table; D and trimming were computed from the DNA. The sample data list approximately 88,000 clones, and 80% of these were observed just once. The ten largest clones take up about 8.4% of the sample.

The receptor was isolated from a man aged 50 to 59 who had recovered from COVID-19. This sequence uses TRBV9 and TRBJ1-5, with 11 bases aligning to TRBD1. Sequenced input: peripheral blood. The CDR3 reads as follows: CASSEGQGAYQPQHF. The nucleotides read TGTGCCAGCAGCGAAGGACAGGGGGCATATCAGCCCCAGCATTTT.